Reported below is one T cell receptor beta chain. These data are taken from a study of control samples from healthy donors and cancer patients. Libraries were prepared by immunoSEQ multiplex PCR; TCRdb keeps only in-frame clonotypes and omits some of them. This sample carries about 55,000 clones, 70% to 90% of them seen once, and the ten largest clones take 3.5% to 4.5%. The clonotype comes from a man in his forties or fifties in good health. The source material was blood.

CDR3 DNA: TGTGCCAGCAGCGTAGACGGCTTCCCCTACAATGAGCAGTTCTTC. Its translation: CASSVDGFPYNEQFF. The V gene is TRBV9, the J gene TRBJ2-1; D uncertain. The CDR3 extends over 15 amino acids. In germline, CDR1 is SGDLS, CDR2 YYNGEE. With 0 bases removed from V and 2 bases from J, the gap between germline ends came to 9 bases.